The TCR beta chain described here comes from a study of blood T cell repertoires in COVID-19. Study summary: From T cells, B-cell-depleted T cells, or PBMCs came the material, which was cDNA or gDNA.

On this clone itself: The junction does not match germline at one end; this may be a read error.

Original analysis: Nucleated cell number was recorded as an estimate derived from reference gene primer amplification. Sequencing was performed with immunoSEQ multiplex PCR; in TCRdb, only in-frame clones are kept and a portion is missing. The V and J calls and clone size were taken over from that table, and D and trimming were inferred from the DNA. There are fewer than 250,000 clones in the sample; roughly 80% occur only once, and 2% to 3% lies in the top ten. The clonotype originates from a middle-aged woman with active or convalescent COVID-19. The sample was peripheral blood.

CDR3 loop: CASSQNRAGGHTF. The CDR3 DNA reads TGTGCCAGCAGCCAAAATCGAGCGGGTGGCCACACCTTC. The chain carries TRBV14 and TRBJ1-2; no firm D call. Germline CDR1 reads SGHDN; CDR2 reads FVKESK. The CDR3 has 13 amino acids.